The rows below give T cell receptor beta chains drawn from one sample of a study of cytomegalovirus exposure and HLA in healthy donors. The assay was immunoSEQ multiplex PCR, and TCRdb's table has in-frame clones only and misses some. The table has 200,000 or so clones, around 86% seen once. Sample: PBMCs. The receptors were gathered from a woman aged 18-35 years in good health and CMV-seropositive. Both conserved end residues are part of each CDR3. D genes are given only for firm matches. Expanded clones get a size class; other rows say once, few or many, or leave the size out.

V gene,D gene,clone size,J gene,CDR3 DNA,CDR3 protein
TRBV28,TRBD2,once,TRBJ2-3,TGTGCCAGCAGTTTAGTAGCGGGAGAACACCCAGATACGCAGTATTTT,CASSLVAGEHPDTQYF
TRBV25-1,-,-,TRBJ1-1,TGTGCCAGCAGCCAACTTGAGCCCGGGGCTGAAGCTTTCTTT,CASSQLEPGAEAFF
TRBV19,TRBD2,-,TRBJ2-3,TGTGCCAGTGACGCCGGGAGGAATGTAGATACGCAGTATTTT,CASDAGRNVDTQYF
TRBV28,-,-,TRBJ2-5,TGTGCCAGCAGTTTAGCCGGGGGAGAAGAGACCCAGTACTTC,CASSLAGGEETQYF
TRBV14,-,-,TRBJ2-1,TGTGCCAGCAGCGCCAGGGGTTACAATGAGCAGTTCTTC,CASSARGYNEQFF
TRBV11-2,-,-,TRBJ1-1,TGTGCCAGCAGCAAAAACGGGAACACTGAAGCTTTCTTT,CASSKNGNTEAFF
TRBV5-5,TRBD2,once,TRBJ2-7,TGTGCCAGCAGCTGGACTAGCGGGAATTACGAGCAGTACTTC,CASSWTSGNYEQYF
TRBV6-5,-,-,TRBJ1-5,TGTGCCAGCAGTTACGGGGGCAGCAATCAGCCCCAGCATTTT,CASSYGGSNQPQHF
TRBV7-8,-,-,TRBJ2-3,TGTGCCAGCAGCTTTCCCCGGGACACAAGAAGCACAGATACGCAGTATTTT,CASSFPRDTRSTDTQYF
TRBV6-6,-,-,TRBJ1-2,TGTGCCAGCAGTTTAGCGTGGGGCTACACCTTC,CASSLAWGYTF
TRBV6-6,-,-,TRBJ2-5,TGTGCCAGCAGTTACGGGCAGGGGGGTCAAGAGACCCAGTACTTC,CASSYGQGGQETQYF
TRBV9,-,-,TRBJ2-1,TGTGCCAGCAGCGTAGCAGGGGGGCAGGCGAGCTCCTACAATGAGCAGTTCTTC,CASSVAGGQASSYNEQFF
TRBV10-3,-,-,TRBJ1-1,TGTGCCATCAGTGTTCGGGGGGCTGGCACTGAAGCTTTCTTT,CAISVRGAGTEAFF
TRBV6-5,TRBD2,-,TRBJ2-7,TGTGCCAGCAGTCCGACTAGCGGGGGTGAGCAGTACTTC,CASSPTSGGEQYF
TRBV27,-,few,TRBJ2-7,TGTGCCAGCAGTTATGGGGGCCCCGAGCAGTACTTC,CASSYGGPEQYF
TRBV18,TRBD1,few,TRBJ1-5,TGTGCCAGCTCACCATCGCGACAGGGGACGGCTCAGCCCCAGCATTTT,CASSPSRQGTAQPQHF
TRBV6-5,TRBD2,-,TRBJ2-3,TGTGCCAGCAGTTACACTACTAGCGGGAGCAGAGATACGCAGTATTTT,CASSYTTSGSRDTQYF
TRBV27,TRBD1,-,TRBJ1-2,TGTGCCAGCAGCCAAAACAGGGGTCAGGCTGGCTACACCTTC,CASSQNRGQAGYTF
TRBV19,-,-,TRBJ2-1,TGTGCCAGTAGTATAGTACAGGGAAGACCCTACAATGAGCAGTTCTTC,CASSIVQGRPYNEQFF
TRBV18,-,-,TRBJ1-1,TGTGCCAGCTCCGAAACGACCGGGGAAGGGCGCGCTTTCTTT,CASSETTGEGRAFF
TRBV12-1,-,-,TRBJ1-5,TGTGCCAGCAGCTTTGGCAGGGATAATAGCAATCAGCCCCAGCATTTT,CASSFGRDNSNQPQHF
TRBV30,-,-,TRBJ1-1,TGTGCCTGGAGATTAGGGGATGAGGACACTGAAGCTTTCTTT,CAWRLGDEDTEAFF
TRBV19,-,-,TRBJ2-3,TGTGCCAGTAGCCAACAGGCGTACACAGATACGCAGTATTTT,CASSQQAYTDTQYF
TRBV6-5,-,-,TRBJ2-7,TGTGCCAGCAAGGCCACCGTGGACAAAGGCGAGCAGTACTTC,CASKATVDKGEQYF
TRBV4-2,-,-,TRBJ2-1,TGTGCCAGCAGTCAAACGGAGGGGGCCATTCGCAATGAGCAGTTCTTC,CASSQTEGAIRNEQFF
TRBV18,-,once,TRBJ1-4,TGTGCCAGCTCACCAGTTAGACACAGAAATGAAAAACTGTTTTTT,CASSPVRHRNEKLFF
TRBV7-2,-,once,TRBJ2-7,TGTGCCAGCAGCTTATCAGAATCAGGCGAGCAGTACTTC,CASSLSESGEQYF
TRBV7-2,-,-,TRBJ1-1,TGTGCCAGCAGCCCTAGAGGGAACACTGAAGCTTTCTTT,CASSPRGNTEAFF
TRBV6-5,-,-,TRBJ2-1,TGTGCCAGCAGCTTCTATAATGAGCAGTTCTTC,CASSFYNEQFF
TRBV6-1,-,-,TRBJ1-4,TGTGCCAGCAGTGAAGCGCCCGGGGAGGGACATGAAAAACTGTTTTTT,CASSEAPGEGHEKLFF
TRBV5-1,-,once,TRBJ1-4,TGCGCCAGCAGATTGGCCACTGGAGAGGAAAAACTGTTTTTT,CASRLATGEEKLFF
TRBV2,TRBD2,-,TRBJ2-2,TGTGCCAGCAGATTCACACGAGGACTAGCGGGACCATCGAACACCGGGGAGCTGTTTTTT,CASRFTRGLAGPSNTGELFF
TRBV5-6,TRBD1,-,TRBJ1-5,TGTGCCAGCAGCTTCGGGACAGGCAATCAGCCCCAGCATTTT,CASSFGTGNQPQHF
TRBV2,-,-,TRBJ2-2,TGTGCCAGCAGCAGACAGAACACCGGGGAGCTGTTTTTT,CASSRQNTGELFF
TRBV10-3,TRBD2,-,TRBJ2-1,TGTGCCATCAGTGAGCCACGCGGGGCGGGAGAGGGCGGTGAGCAGTTCTTC,CAISEPRGAGEGGEQFF
TRBV27,-,-,TRBJ2-7,-,CASSSSTGFEQYF
TRBV7-2,TRBD1,-,TRBJ2-3,TGTGCCAGCCGGACAGGGGCAGATACGCAGTATTTT,CASRTGADTQYF
TRBV30,TRBD1,-,TRBJ1-2,TGTGCCTGGAGTCGCGACAGGGGGCAGTATGGCTACACCTTC,CAWSRDRGQYGYTF
TRBV20-1,-,few,TRBJ1-1,TGCAGTGCTAGGGACGGGACTTCCGCTTTCTTT,CSARDGTSAFF
TRBV6-1,TRBD1,-,TRBJ1-2,TGTGCCAGCAGCCGCGGGACAGGGGACTATGGCTACACCTTC,CASSRGTGDYGYTF
TRBV5-1,TRBD1,once,TRBJ2-1,TGCGCCAGCAGCTTCAGACCGACAGGGGGCTCTTACAATGAGCAGTTCTTC,CASSFRPTGGSYNEQFF
TRBV28,-,-,TRBJ1-5,TGTGCCAGCAGTTTCGGCGGGCCTAGTTCGCCCCAGCATTTT,CASSFGGPSSPQHF
TRBV27,-,-,TRBJ1-5,TGTGCCAGCAGCCCGATTACAGGGTTGGGCAATCAGCCCCAGCATTTT,CASSPITGLGNQPQHF
TRBV27,TRBD1,-,TRBJ1-2,TGTGCCAGCAGTATAGCGGGACAGGGGTATGGCTACACCTTC,CASSIAGQGYGYTF
TRBV7-2,-,-,TRBJ2-7,TGTGCCAGCAGCCCAACGGGTTACGAGCAGTACTTC,CASSPTGYEQYF
TRBV18,-,-,TRBJ2-3,TGTGCCAGCTCACCCCAACAGTCCACAGATACGCAGTATTTT,CASSPQQSTDTQYF
TRBV9,-,-,TRBJ1-1,TGTGCCAGCAGCCGCGACAGTGGCCCTGAAGCTTTCTTT,CASSRDSGPEAFF
TRBV9,TRBD2,-,TRBJ2-5,TGTGCCAGCAGCGCCTCCGGGACTAGCTCAGAGACCCAGTACTTC,CASSASGTSSETQYF
TRBV4-2,TRBD2,-,TRBJ2-1,TGTGCCAGCAGCCAAAGCGGGGGCAATGAGCAGTTCTTC,CASSQSGGNEQFF
TRBV15,TRBD2,-,TRBJ2-2,TGTGCCACCAGCAGGAGGACTAGAGCAGCCACCGGGGAGCTGTTTTTT,CATSRRTRAATGELFF
TRBV6-1,-,-,TRBJ1-2,TGTGCCAGCAGTGAGAGGAACTATGGCTACACCTTC,CASSERNYGYTF
TRBV5-1,TRBD2,once,TRBJ2-5,TGCGCCAGCAGCTTGTTTGGGGGTATAGCGGGAGACCAAGAGACCCAGTACTTC,CASSLFGGIAGDQETQYF
TRBV28,TRBD1,-,TRBJ1-5,TGTGCCAGCACAAGGACAGGGAATCAGCCCCAGCATTTT,CASTRTGNQPQHF
TRBV28,-,-,TRBJ1-1,TGTGCCAGCAGTTCCCCAGGGCAGCAGAACACTGAAGCTTTCTTT,CASSSPGQQNTEAFF
TRBV7-9,TRBD2,-,TRBJ2-1,TGTGCCAGCAGCTTAGTTCTAGCGGGGCACAATGAGCAGTTCTTC,CASSLVLAGHNEQFF
TRBV4-1,-,once,TRBJ1-1,TGCGCCAGCAGCCGACCCCCCGAGGGCTACACTGAAGCTTTCTTT,CASSRPPEGYTEAFF
TRBV19,-,-,TRBJ2-7,TGTGCCAGTAGTATTGGGCCCTCCGGGACAAATTCCTACGAGCAGTACTTC,CASSIGPSGTNSYEQYF
TRBV6-1,-,-,TRBJ2-7,TGTGCCAGCAGTGTGAGGACAGACTCCTACGAGCAGTACTTC,CASSVRTDSYEQYF
TRBV2,TRBD1,once,TRBJ1-1,TGTGCCAGCAGGGACAGGGCGAACACTGAAGCTTTCTTT,CASRDRANTEAFF
TRBV27,-,-,TRBJ2-2,TGTGCCAGCAGTTTCGGGGGTGTCGACACCGGGGAGCTGTTTTTT,CASSFGGVDTGELFF